This T cell receptor beta chain emerged from a study of patients and donors after allogeneic stem cell transplantation. The CDR3 has 20 amino acids. Germline V gene sequence: CDR1 SGHVS, CDR2 FQNEAQ. The V and J ends lost 1 base and 5 bases, in that order; junction bases with no gene match: 21. One entry per CDR3 protein results from TCRdb running MiXCR on the RT-PCR reads. The table shows fewer than 250,000 distinct CDR3 sequences, with roughly 13% occurring only once. The origin of this receptor is a human donor who was either an allogeneic HSCT recipient or a stem cell or donor lymphocyte infusion donor (not recorded which). It is not recorded whose cells these are; they may come from a transplant donor. This chain connects TRBV7-8 to TRBJ2-7; 9 positions match TRBD2. Sequencing input: blood, either unsorted or a sorted T cell fraction (not recorded which). The CDR3 region has the DNA TGTGCCAGCAGCTTAGGCGATTCTAGAGTGCGGGGGGGCCGGAGTAACGAGCAGTACTTC. Its protein is CASSLGDSRVRGGRSNEQYF.